Below, 10 T cell receptor beta chains from the same sample are listed, as sequenced in a study of cytomegalovirus exposure and HLA in healthy donors. The PCR contained 60 Vbeta and 13 Jbeta primers. Some clones are missing from TCRdb's copy, which holds only in-frame ones; the method was immunoSEQ multiplex PCR. Counted here are over 3,500 clones, around 85% occurring once; the ten biggest clones make up approximately 6.2%. The sequencing input was PBMCs. These receptors originate from a woman between 35 and 50 years old in good health and CMV-seropositive.

The chain recombines TRBV7-2 with TRBJ2-7, with D hard to call. V shed 5 bases and J shed 0 bases, with 5 bases lying between them. CDR1 and CDR2 (germline): SGHTA, FQGNSA. The CDR3 runs to 12 residues. The CDR3 DNA is TGTGCCAGCAGCGGAGTCTCCTACGAGCAGTACTTC. Translated: CASSGVSYEQYF.

The chain combines TRBV30 with TRBJ1-5; 7 nucleotides line up with TRBD1. Germline lookup yields CDR1 GTSNPN and CDR2 SVGIG (reference sequence). The trim removed 7 bases at V and 2 bases at J, leaving 8 bases unmatched. The CDR3 consists of 14 residues. CDR3 protein: CALGIGTGNQPQHF. CDR3 nucleotide sequence: TGTGCCTTGGGGATCGGGACAGGCAATCAGCCCCAGCATTTT. Looking up the rest from reference TRBV30 and TRBJ1-5 gives the full variable domain: SQTIHQWPATLVQPVGSPLSLECTVEGTSNPNLYWYRQAAGRGLQLLFYSVGIGQISSEVPQNLSASRPQDRQFILSSKKLLLSDSGFYLCALGIGTGNQPQHFGDGTRLSIL.

The rearrangement uses TRBV30 and TRBJ1-2, with a weak D call TRBD1 (6 bases). Germline V CDR1 and CDR2: GTSNPN, SVGIG (reference sequence). Trimming pared 3 bases from V and 1 base from J, leaving 24 bases between. The CDR3 runs 18 residues. The CDR3 here is CAWSRDTVPPPLNYGYTF. The CDR3 DNA follows: TGTGCCTGGAGCAGGGACACTGTACCTCCCCCACTTAACTATGGCTACACCTTC.

DNA for the CDR3: TGCAGCGTTGGGCGGCAGTGGGATGGCTACACCTTC. This encodes CSVGRQWDGYTF. V usage is TRBV29-1 and J usage is TRBJ1-2; the D is unclear. The CDR3 contains 12 residues. V lost 4 bases to trimming and J lost 6 bases, with 12 bases between them. Germline CDR1 is SQVTM and CDR2 is ANQGSEA.

The rearrangement uses TRBV30 and TRBJ1-1; D is uncertain. Trimming removed 3 bases at V and 1 base at J, with 9 bases between. The CDR3 spans 13 residues. From germline, CDR1 is GTSNPN and CDR2 SVGIG (reference sequence). The CDR3 is CAWSLRGNTEAFF. CDR3 bases: TGTGCCTGGAGCCTACGGGGGAACACTGAAGCTTTCTTT.

V is TRBV30 and J is TRBJ1-2; D not resolved. Trimming pared 5 bases from V and 2 bases from J, leaving 9 bases between. The CDR3 totals 12 residues. From germline, CDR1 is GTSNPN and CDR2 SVGIG (reference sequence). CDR3 sequence (DNA): TGTGCCTGGGTTCGAGGGAACTATGGCTACACCTTC. It yields the protein CAWVRGNYGYTF.

This rearrangement joins TRBV30 to TRBJ1-1, with D perhaps TRBD1 (6 bases). The V end was cut by 3 bases, the J end by 5 bases, with 10 bases between. Germline V CDR1 and CDR2: GTSNPN, SVGIG (reference sequence). The CDR3 consists of 12 residues. CDR3 in DNA: TGTGCCTGGAGGGGGGCGAGGACTGAAGCTTTCTTT. Translating it yields CAWRGARTEAFF.

This chain connects TRBV9 to TRBJ2-7; the match to TRBD2 covers 7 bases. After removal of 0 bases from V and 0 bases from J, the junction contained 6 bases not matched to a gene. Germline CDR1 is SGDLS and CDR2 is YYNGEE. The length of the CDR3 is 16 residues. The CDR3 loop is CASSVEPAGSSYEQYF. CDR3 DNA sequence: TGTGCCAGCAGCGTAGAGCCAGCGGGAAGCTCCTACGAGCAGTACTTC.

The gene calls are TRBV10-3 and TRBJ1-4; 7 nucleotides line up with TRBD1. The junction had 5 bases not matched to a gene; V was cut back by 6 bases and J by 4 bases. The V gene's germline CDR1 is ENHRY and CDR2 SYGVKD. CDR3 length: 14 amino acids. This CDR3 reads CAISSGTVNEKLFF. The CDR3 DNA reads TGTGCCATCAGCTCCGGGACAGTTAATGAAAAACTGTTTTTT.

This chain joins TRBV30 and TRBJ1-5; 8 positions match TRBD1. CDR1 is GTSNPN, CDR2 SVGIG, per germline (reference sequence). The junction had 6 bases not matched to a gene; V was cut back by 2 bases and J by 0 bases. This CDR3 is built from 16 residues. The CDR3 loop is CAWSPWTGFSNQPQHF. Here the CDR3 DNA reads TGTGCCTGGAGTCCATGGACAGGGTTTAGCAATCAGCCCCAGCATTTT.